This T cell receptor (beta chain) was observed in a study of T cells in Graves' hyperthyroidism and ophthalmopathy. Researchers barred patients who had uncontrolled infection, other autoimmune disease, pregnancy or lactation. RNA transcripts provided the source from which TCR beta CDR3 regions were amplified. The HTBI set primed first-round TCR CDR3 RT-PCR. MiXCR, applied by TCRdb to the multiplex PCR reads, yields one record per CDR3 protein. The sample has hundreds of thousands of distinct CDR3 sequences; approximately 15% are singletons. This clonotype has only a few counts. The germline gives CDR1 MNHNS, CDR2 SASEGT. After removal of 6 bases from V and 5 bases from J, the junction contained 6 bases not matched to a gene. This CDR3 has 14 amino acids.

This TCR was recovered from a woman in her 30s with Graves' hyperthyroidism that later progressed to Graves' ophthalmopathy. The rearrangement joins TRBV6-1 to TRBJ2-1, with 8 positions matching TRBD2. Sequenced input: blood. CDR3 in amino acids: CASSSSGPDNEQFF. CDR3 coding DNA: TGTGCCAGCAGCTCTAGCGGGCCTGACAATGAGCAGTTCTTC.